The 27 T cell receptor beta chains presented below share a single source sample, sequenced in a study of identical twins. Using its own MiXCR run on the 5' RACE reads, TCRdb lists one record per CDR3 protein. The sample holds 1.5 million to 2 million distinct CDR3 sequences, around 33% seen once. The sample consisted of cord blood. The receptors come from a newborn girl in good health.

In the case of this clonotype: An end of the junction differs from the germline gene, which may be a read error. The chain couples TRBV5-1 to TRBJ2-2; D not resolved. The CDR3 has 14 residues. Germline assignment: CDR1 SGHRS and CDR2 YFSETQ. CDR3 sequence: CASRGLPFTRELFF. CDR3 bases: TGCGCCAGCAGAGGGTTGCCCTTCACCAGGGAGCTGTTTTTT. The whole variable domain, filled in from reference TRBV5-1 and TRBJ2-2, reads KAGVTQTPRYLIKTRGQQVTLSCSPISGHRSVSWYQQTPGQGLQFLFEYFSETQRNKGNFPGRFSGRQFSNSRSEMNVSTLELGDSALYLCASRGLPFTRELFFGEGSRLTVL.

The rearrangement uses TRBV13 and TRBJ2-3; 13 nucleotides match TRBD2. CDR1 and CDR2 from the germline V gene are PRHDT and FYEKMQ (reference sequence). The CDR3 length is 17 residues. Germline trimming cut 1 base from V and 4 bases from J; bases unmatched to any gene: 5. In DNA form, the CDR3 reads TGTGCCAGCAGCTTAGAAAGACTAGCGGGGGGAGCAGATACGCAGTATTTT. Its protein product is CASSLERLAGGADTQYF.

This clonotype was seen ten or more times. The rearrangement links TRBV12-3 or TRBV12-4 to TRBJ2-1; 11 bases line up with TRBD2. With V trimmed by 5 bases and J by 6 bases, 6 bases remained unmatched. This CDR3 is 15 amino acids long. This CDR3 reads CASSPTSGSPNEQFF. CDR3 nucleotide sequence: TGTGCCAGCAGTCCTACTAGCGGGAGCCCCAATGAGCAGTTCTTC.

The V and J genes are TRBV14 and TRBJ2-4; possibly TRBD2 for D (6 bases). The assigned J gene may be wrong: the sequence end matches TRBJ2-7 better. The CDR3 has 12 amino acids. Germline V CDR1 and CDR2: SGHDN, FVKESK. The CDR3 DNA follows: TGTGCCAGCAGTCGGGGGTGCTACGAGCAGTACTTC. Protein product: CASSRGCYEQYF.

The V and J genes are TRBV28 and TRBJ2-1; D not certain. CDR3 length equals 15 residues. V lost 6 bases and J 0 bases, leaving 12 bases between the germline ends. Germline values: CDR1 MDHEN, CDR2 SYDVKM. The CDR3 DNA is TGTGCCAGCAGACCTCTAGAGCTCTCCTACAATGAGCAGTTCTTC. Its translation: CASRPLELSYNEQFF.

This rearrangement joins TRBV5-1 to TRBJ2-4, with 11 bases that match TRBD2. The CDR3 spans 22 residues. The ends lost 0 bases at V and 6 bases at J; junction bases unmatched: 23. Per germline, CDR1 SGHRS and CDR2 YFSETQ. CDR3 sequence reads: CASSLVPQTGDLTSGALNIQYF. CDR3 sequence (DNA): TGCGCCAGCAGCTTGGTCCCCCAGACAGGGGATTTGACTAGCGGGGCCTTAAACATTCAGTACTTC.

This chain links TRBV2 with TRBJ1-4; the D gene is possibly TRBD1 (5 bases). The germline V gene has CDR1 SNHLY and CDR2 FYNNEI. The CDR3 has 14 amino acids. V lost 7 bases to trimming and J lost 6 bases, with 15 bases between them. CDR3 in amino acids: CASNRQGADEKLFF. The CDR3 nucleotides read TGTGCCAGCAATCGACAAGGGGCTGATGAAAAACTGTTTTTT.

In this sample, this clonotype turned up a few times. The chain couples TRBV25-1 to TRBJ2-5; unclear D gene. Trimming removed 2 bases from V and 3 bases from J, with 10 bases in between. The CDR3 has 14 amino acids. Germline CDR1 reads MGHDK; CDR2 reads SYGVNS. CDR3 protein: CASSEGKPEETQYF. In DNA form, the CDR3 reads TGTGCCAGCAGTGAAGGCAAGCCAGAAGAGACCCAGTACTTC. The entire variable domain, with the rest obtained from reference TRBV25-1 and TRBJ2-5, is as follows: EADIYQTPRYLVIGTGKKITLECSQTMGHDKMYWYQQDPGMELHLIHYSYGVNSTEKGDLSSESTVSRIRTEHFPLTLESARPSHTSQYLCASSEGKPEETQYFGPGTRLLVL.

The sample holds a few counts of this clonotype. This chain joins TRBV4-1 and TRBJ2-7, with 7 bases matching TRBD2. The germline CDR1 and CDR2 sequences are MGHRA and YSYEKL. This CDR3 contains 21 residues. Trimming removed 0 bases from V and 3 bases from J; junction bases left unmatched: 23. The CDR3 bases are TGCGCCAGCAGCCAAGACCCGCGCGGGAGTCCCCTCGCTTTGGTCAGCTACGAGCAGTACTTC. Its translation is CASSQDPRGSPLALVSYEQYF.

The genes are TRBV4-1 and TRBJ2-7, with D uncertain. The V end was cut by 1 base, the J end by 0 bases, with 10 bases between. Germline CDR1 is MGHRA and CDR2 is YSYEKL. This CDR3 region has 15 residues. The CDR3 coding sequence is TGCGCCAGCAGCCAAGGGTTCTACCTCTCCTACGAGCAGTACTTC. The encoded protein is CASSQGFYLSYEQYF.

CDR3: CSVEVGGGYEQYF. CDR3 in DNA: TGCAGCGTTGAAGTAGGGGGGGGGTACGAGCAGTACTTC. The chain combines TRBV29-1 with TRBJ2-7, with D possibly matching TRBD2 (7 bases). Trimming took 1 base from V and 4 from J, leaving 11 bases between them. Germline loops: CDR1 SQVTM, CDR2 ANQGSEA. The CDR3 contains 13 residues.

This clonotype was seen a few times. The rearrangement uses TRBV20-1 and TRBJ2-3, with 8 bases identical to TRBD2. V trimming: 2 bases; J trimming: 3 bases; junction bases outside the gene matches: 1. CDR1 is DFQATT and CDR2 is SNEGSKA in the germline V gene (reference sequence). CDR3 length: 13 amino acids. CDR3 sequence: CSARPGGTDTQYF. The CDR3 bases are TGCAGTGCTAGACCGGGGGGGACAGATACGCAGTATTTT.

This clonotype occurred many times. The chain joins TRBV28 to TRBJ2-3; D perhaps matches TRBD2 (6 bases). The CDR3 has 15 residues. Germline values: CDR1 MDHEN, CDR2 SYDVKM. V lost 6 bases to trimming and J lost 1 base, with 14 bases between them. The CDR3 region has the DNA TGTGCCAGCAGCCCGCCCGGGGGAGGCACAGATACGCAGTATTTT. It translates to CASSPPGGGTDTQYF.

This clonotype was picked up one time. The rearrangement uses TRBV28 and TRBJ1-1, with D hard to call. CDR3 length: 16 residues. Trimming left V 6 bases short and J 1 base short, with 18 bases between. Germline V gene lookup returns CDR1 MDHEN and CDR2 SYDVKM. The CDR3 region has the DNA TGTGCCAGCAGAATATCCCCGGGAGCAGGGAACACTGAAGCTTTCTTT. It is translated as CASRISPGAGNTEAFF.

V usage is TRBV20-1 and J usage is TRBJ2-7; 14 positions agree with TRBD2. The junction had 11 bases not matched to a gene; V was cut back by 1 base and J by 0 bases. The CDR3 covers 19 residues. CDR1 is DFQATT, CDR2 SNEGSKA, per germline (reference sequence). CDR3 region: CSARVKGLAGVPSSYEQYF. CDR3 coding DNA: TGCAGTGCTAGAGTTAAGGGACTAGCGGGGGTTCCGAGCTCCTACGAGCAGTACTTC.

This clonotype occurred a few times. The chain combines TRBV12-3 or TRBV12-4 with TRBJ2-6; D gene unclear. V shed 4 bases and J shed 0 bases, with 13 bases lying between them. The CDR3 runs to 17 residues. The CDR3: CASSYFFARSGANVLTF. In DNA form, the CDR3 reads TGTGCCAGCAGTTACTTTTTTGCCCGCTCTGGGGCCAACGTCCTGACTTTC.

This clonotype appeared many times. The chain combines TRBV2 with TRBJ2-7; D is tentatively TRBD1 or TRBD2 (5 bases each). This CDR3 region has 14 residues. V was trimmed by 6 bases and J by 2 bases, leaving 14 bases between them. CDR1 and CDR2 from the germline V gene are SNHLY and FYNNEI. The CDR3 DNA is TGTGCCAGCAGCGAGGGGCTGGTTACCTACGAGCAGTACTTC. It encodes CASSEGLVTYEQYF.

The genes are TRBV6-1 and TRBJ2-5; 12 bases match TRBD2. There are 15 residues in the CDR3. CDR1 is MNHNS and CDR2 is SASEGT in the germline V gene. V trimming: 4 bases; J trimming: 11 bases; junction bases outside the gene matches: 11. CDR3 loop: CASSVTSGSYDEQYF. CDR3 DNA sequence: TGTGCCAGCAGTGTGACTAGCGGGAGTTACGATGAGCAGTACTTC.

This clonotype has only a few counts. The V gene is TRBV3-1, the J gene TRBJ1-1; 7 positions agree with TRBD1. Germline CDR1 is LGHDT and CDR2 is YNNKEL (reference sequence). The J segment lost 1 base and the V segment lost 5 bases, leaving 7 bases of the junction unmatched. This CDR3 comprises 15 residues. CDR3 DNA sequence: TGTGCCAGCAGCTTTTCGACAGGGAGGAACACTGAAGCTTTCTTT. Protein product: CASSFSTGRNTEAFF.

This clonotype was counted a few times. The chain has TRBV7-9 and TRBJ2-3, with D possibly matching TRBD2 (5 bases). V was cut by 4 bases and J by 6 bases, with 14 bases left in between. Germline V gene lookup returns CDR1 SEHNR and CDR2 FQNEAQ (reference sequence). This CDR3 contains 14 residues. Here the CDR3 reads CASSSGWTADTQYF. CDR3 DNA sequence: TGTGCCAGCAGCTCGGGGTGGACCGCGGATACGCAGTATTTT.

The sample holds a few counts of this clonotype. The chain combines TRBV7-2 with TRBJ2-7, with TRBD1 identical over 7 bases. Germline CDR1 reads SGHTA; CDR2 reads FQGNSA. This CDR3 is built from 14 residues. V lost 3 bases, J lost 2 bases, and 4 bases stayed unmatched. As DNA, the CDR3 is TGTGCCAGCAGCTTTCAGGGGGTCGCCTACGAGCAGTACTTC. Its translation is CASSFQGVAYEQYF.

The chain joins TRBV6-1 to TRBJ1-2; the D is unclear. The CDR3 spans 12 residues. V was trimmed by 4 bases and J by 4 bases, leaving 7 bases between them. Germline-derived CDR1 and CDR2 are MNHNS and SASEGT. CDR3 bases: TGTGCCAGCAGTGTTAGATTCTATGGCTACACCTTC. It encodes CASSVRFYGYTF.

A few counts support this clonotype. In DNA form, the CDR3 reads TGCGCCAGCAGCTTGGGACTAGCGGGGGGTTACAATGAGCAGTACTTC. Translating gives CASSLGLAGGYNEQYF. The V gene is TRBV5-1, the J gene TRBJ2-5; TRBD2 matches at 13 bases. The CDR3 covers 16 residues. V gave up 0 bases and J gave up 11 bases; unmatched junction bases: 10. The germline V gene has CDR1 SGHRS and CDR2 YFSETQ. The full variable domain, rest sourced from reference TRBV5-1 and TRBJ2-5, is KAGVTQTPRYLIKTRGQQVTLSCSPISGHRSVSWYQQTPGQGLQFLFEYFSETQRNKGNFPGRFSGRQFSNSRSEMNVSTLELGDSALYLCASSLGLAGGYNEQYFGPGTRLLVL.

This chain joins TRBV20-1 and TRBJ2-1; D is unclear. The germline V and J ends were trimmed by 3 bases and 5 bases, with 14 bases remaining between them. This CDR3 is built from 14 residues. Germline-derived CDR1 and CDR2 are DFQATT and SNEGSKA (reference sequence). CDR3 sequence: CSASRVGPDNEQFF. In DNA, the CDR3 is TGCAGTGCTAGTCGTGTGGGCCCAGACAATGAGCAGTTCTTC.

A word on this clonotype: A junction end diverges from the germline sequence, so it may reflect a read error. This chain links TRBV20-1 with TRBJ1-2; no definite D call. Germline CDR1 is DFQATT and CDR2 is SNEGSKA (reference sequence). The CDR3 has 11 amino acids. Here the CDR3 DNA reads TGCAGTGCTAGAGATCAGGTTGGCTGCACCTTC. It is translated as CSARDQVGCTF.

This clonotype appeared a few times. The J gene is TRBJ2-1, the V gene TRBV12-3 or TRBV12-4, with D possibly TRBD2 on 6 matching bases. The CDR3 is made up of 13 amino acids. V was clipped by 6 bases and J by 8 bases, with 14 bases between them. The CDR3 spells CASSPDYPHEQFF. CDR3 nucleotide sequence: TGTGCCAGCAGCCCGGACTACCCTCATGAGCAGTTCTTC.

This clonotype occurred a few times. The CDR3 bases are TGTGCCAGCCACCGAACTCACGTACTAGCGGGAGGACAAGAGACCCAGTACTTC. This gives the protein CASHRTHVLAGGQETQYF. The V call is TRBV2, the J call TRBJ2-5, with 12 bases fitting TRBD2. Per germline, CDR1 SNHLY and CDR2 FYNNEI. With V trimmed by 8 bases and J by 2 bases, 15 bases remained unmatched. The CDR3 consists of 18 residues.